Listed below are T cell receptor beta chains from one sample, sequenced in a study of T cells in localized non-small cell lung cancer. Only in-frame clones appear in the TCRdb table, and some are missing; sequencing was by immunoSEQ multiplex PCR. The table has tens of thousands of clones, about 80% seen once. The sample in question was peripheral blood, obtained before any cancer treatment. These receptors all stem from a male donor older than 55 with stage III squamous cell lung carcinoma. CDR3s include the opening cysteine and the closing phenylalanine or tryptophan. Fields, in order: clone size, J gene, D gene, V gene, CDR3 protein, CDR3 DNA. The D gene is left open where the match is weak. The size of a clone is reported for some rows only, either as once, few or many, or as a class for expanded clones.

abundance: .; j_gene: TRBJ2-1; d_gene: .; v_gene: TRBV2; CDR3aa: CASSTNEQFF; CDR3nt: TGTGCCAGCAGCACAAATGAGCAGTTCTTC
abundance: .; j_gene: TRBJ1-1; d_gene: .; v_gene: TRBV7-9; CDR3aa: CASSLQGRGTEAFF; CDR3nt: TGTGCCAGCAGCCTTCAGGGGCGGGGGACTGAAGCTTTCTTT
abundance: .; j_gene: TRBJ2-1; d_gene: .; v_gene: TRBV29-1; CDR3aa: CSVLVRGVGLYNEQFF; CDR3nt: TGCAGCGTTTTAGTCAGGGGGGTAGGCCTATACAATGAGCAGTTCTTC
abundance: .; j_gene: TRBJ1-5; d_gene: .; v_gene: TRBV21-1; CDR3aa: CASSNESQVLNQPQHF; CDR3nt: TGTGCCAGCAGCAATGAGAGCCAGGTTCTCAATCAGCCCCAGCATTTT
abundance: .; j_gene: TRBJ1-1; d_gene: .; v_gene: TRBV11-3; CDR3aa: CASSLDRESEAFF; CDR3nt: TGTGCCAGCAGCTTAGATCGGGAATCCGAAGCTTTCTTT
abundance: .; j_gene: TRBJ1-5; d_gene: .; v_gene: TRBV6-1; CDR3aa: CASSESQPQHF; CDR3nt: TGTGCCAGCAGTGAAAGCCAGCCCCAGCATTTT
abundance: .; j_gene: TRBJ2-7; d_gene: .; v_gene: TRBV6-1; CDR3aa: CASSDGPFSYEQYF; CDR3nt: TGTGCCAGCAGTGATGGGCCGTTCTCCTACGAGCAGTACTTC
abundance: few; j_gene: TRBJ1-1; d_gene: .; v_gene: TRBV19; CDR3aa: CASSIQGMHTEAFF; CDR3nt: TGTGCCAGTAGTATACAGGGGATGCACACTGAAGCTTTCTTT
abundance: .; j_gene: TRBJ1-1; d_gene: .; v_gene: TRBV6-4; CDR3aa: CASSDSRGTEAFF; CDR3nt: TGTGCCAGCAGTGACTCACGCGGCACTGAAGCTTTCTTT
abundance: .; j_gene: TRBJ2-5; d_gene: .; v_gene: TRBV29-1; CDR3aa: CSVAQGQETQYF; CDR3nt: TGCAGCGTTGCCCAGGGTCAAGAGACCCAGTACTTC
abundance: .; j_gene: TRBJ1-2; d_gene: TRBD1; v_gene: TRBV10-3; CDR3aa: CAIRPTTGGGGYTF; CDR3nt: TGTGCCATCAGACCTACGACAGGGGGCGGTGGCTACACCTTC
abundance: .; j_gene: TRBJ1-1; d_gene: TRBD1; v_gene: TRBV7-6; CDR3aa: CASSLDQGAAEAFF; CDR3nt: TGTGCCAGCAGCTTAGACCAGGGGGCCGCTGAAGCTTTCTTT
abundance: .; j_gene: TRBJ2-2; d_gene: TRBD1; v_gene: TRBV18; CDR3aa: CASSPQGQGTGELFF; CDR3nt: TGTGCCAGCTCACCACAGGGACAGGGGACCGGGGAGCTGTTTTTT
abundance: .; j_gene: TRBJ2-1; d_gene: TRBD1; v_gene: TRBV5-1; CDR3aa: CASSFVAGGFHNEQFF; CDR3nt: TGCGCCAGCAGCTTTGTGGCAGGGGGCTTCCACAATGAGCAGTTCTTC
abundance: .; j_gene: TRBJ1-1; d_gene: TRBD1; v_gene: TRBV6-5; CDR3aa: CASSLTGLNTEAFF; CDR3nt: TGTGCCAGCAGTTTGACAGGGTTGAACACTGAAGCTTTCTTT
abundance: .; j_gene: TRBJ1-1; d_gene: .; v_gene: TRBV7-8; CDR3aa: CASAPLEIQVEAFF; CDR3nt: TGTGCCAGCGCTCCACTCGAAATACAGGTTGAAGCTTTCTTT
abundance: .; j_gene: TRBJ1-2; d_gene: .; v_gene: TRBV29-1; CDR3aa: CSVQGNGYTF; CDR3nt: TGCAGCGTTCAAGGGAATGGCTACACCTTC
abundance: .; j_gene: TRBJ2-5; d_gene: .; v_gene: TRBV5-1; CDR3aa: CASDVDRSQETQYF; CDR3nt: TGCGCCAGCGACGTCGACAGGTCCCAAGAGACCCAGTACTTC
abundance: .; j_gene: TRBJ1-5; d_gene: .; v_gene: TRBV15; CDR3aa: CATSLGYSNQPQHF; CDR3nt: TGTGCCACCTCATTGGGTTATAGCAATCAGCCCCAGCATTTT
abundance: .; j_gene: TRBJ1-1; d_gene: .; v_gene: TRBV2; CDR3aa: CASSVTRVNTEAFF; CDR3nt: TGTGCCAGCAGTGTAACCAGGGTGAACACTGAAGCTTTCTTT
abundance: .; j_gene: TRBJ1-2; d_gene: .; v_gene: TRBV6-1; CDR3aa: CASSEGGSNYGYTF; CDR3nt: TGTGCCAGCAGTGAAGGGGGCTCCAACTATGGCTACACCTTC
abundance: .; j_gene: TRBJ1-4; d_gene: .; v_gene: TRBV27; CDR3aa: CASSGVNEKLFF; CDR3nt: TGTGCCAGCAGTGGTGTGAATGAAAAACTGTTTTTT
abundance: .; j_gene: TRBJ2-1; d_gene: .; v_gene: TRBV5-1; CDR3aa: CASSLKGSEQFF; CDR3nt: TGCGCCAGCAGCTTGAAGGGTAGTGAGCAGTTCTTC
abundance: .; j_gene: TRBJ2-1; d_gene: .; v_gene: TRBV10-2; CDR3aa: CASSRGRYLNNEQFF; CDR3nt: TGCGCCAGCAGTAGGGGTCGCTACCTTAACAATGAGCAGTTCTTC
abundance: .; j_gene: TRBJ1-1; d_gene: .; v_gene: TRBV2; CDR3aa: CASLDRANTEAFF; CDR3nt: TGTGCCAGCCTCGATAGGGCGAACACTGAAGCTTTCTTT
abundance: .; j_gene: TRBJ1-4; d_gene: .; v_gene: TRBV5-4; CDR3aa: CASSPDRTQNEKLFF; CDR3nt: TGTGCCAGCAGCCCGGACAGAACTCAAAATGAAAAACTGTTTTTT
abundance: .; j_gene: TRBJ1-3; d_gene: TRBD1; v_gene: TRBV2; CDR3aa: CASSPGTAGNTIYF; CDR3nt: TGTGCCAGCAGTCCCGGGACAGCCGGAAACACCATATATTTT
abundance: once; j_gene: TRBJ1-5; d_gene: .; v_gene: TRBV19; CDR3aa: CASSIRHQNQPQHF; CDR3nt: TGTGCCAGTAGTATAAGGCACCAGAATCAGCCCCAGCATTTT
abundance: .; j_gene: TRBJ1-1; d_gene: .; v_gene: TRBV6-1; CDR3aa: CASSEPGRPEAFF; CDR3nt: TGTGCCAGCAGTGAACCAGGCCGACCTGAAGCTTTCTTT
abundance: .; j_gene: TRBJ2-3; d_gene: TRBD1; v_gene: TRBV6-6; CDR3aa: CASRLGQGTDTQYF; CDR3nt: TGTGCCAGCAGATTGGGACAGGGCACAGATACGCAGTATTTT
abundance: .; j_gene: TRBJ1-1; d_gene: TRBD1; v_gene: TRBV5-8; CDR3aa: CASSFWTGLNTEAFF; CDR3nt: TGTGCCAGCAGTTTTTGGACAGGGTTGAACACTGAAGCTTTCTTT
abundance: once; j_gene: TRBJ1-2; d_gene: .; v_gene: TRBV21-1; CDR3aa: CASSLKREYNYGYTF; CDR3nt: TGTGCCAGCAGCCTCAAGAGGGAATATAACTATGGCTACACCTTC
abundance: .; j_gene: TRBJ1-3; d_gene: TRBD1; v_gene: TRBV7-9; CDR3aa: CASSPGTVGNTIYF; CDR3nt: TGTGCCAGCAGCCCCGGGACAGTAGGAAACACCATATATTTT
abundance: few; j_gene: TRBJ1-4; d_gene: TRBD1; v_gene: TRBV2; CDR3aa: CASSPIGTGKEKLFF; CDR3nt: TGTGCCAGCAGTCCGATTGGGACAGGGAAGGAAAAACTGTTTTTT